One and the same sample provided the 14 T cell receptor beta chains below, sequenced in a study of response to subunit inactivated influenza vaccine. TCRdb ran MiXCR on the RT-PCR reads and lists one entry per CDR3 protein. This table has more than 150,000 distinct CDR3 sequences, roughly 8.7% appearing once. The sample in question was non-naive T cells sorted from PBMCs, obtained on the day of vaccination. Receptor source: a man aged 50 to 60 who received an inactivated influenza vaccine.

This clonotype was observed a few times. The V and J genes are TRBV4-1 and TRBJ1-1; D not certain. Trimming pared 3 bases from V and 4 bases from J, leaving 15 bases between. Germline V gene data show CDR1 as MGHRA and CDR2 as YSYEKL. The CDR3 has 15 amino acids. The CDR3 DNA follows: TGCGCCAGCAGCCATCAACCCATTACGGGCACTGAAGCTTTCTTT. It encodes CASSHQPITGTEAFF.

The table lists this clonotype with many counts. The chain couples TRBV7-2 to TRBJ2-5, with D unresolved. The CDR3 is 15 amino acids. The germline V gene has CDR1 SGHTA and CDR2 FQGNSA. With 5 bases removed from V and 1 base from J, the gap between germline ends came to 14 bases. CDR3 DNA: TGTGCCAGCAGCCGACAAGTAGCCTCCCAAGAGACCCAGTACTTC. This codes for CASSRQVASQETQYF.

The chain has TRBV28 and TRBJ2-3; 10 bases match TRBD2. CDR1 and CDR2 from the germline V gene are MDHEN and SYDVKM. The CDR3 length is 15 residues. The junction had 7 bases not matched to a gene; V was cut back by 6 bases and J by 4 bases. CDR3 nucleotides: TGTGCCAGCAGGCAGCAGCGGGGGGGCGCAGATACGCAGTATTTT. Translation gives CASRQQRGGADTQYF.

The chain is built from TRBV9 and TRBJ2-1; 10 nucleotides agree with TRBD2. The CDR3 is made up of 15 amino acids. The germline V gene has CDR1 SGDLS and CDR2 YYNGEE. After removal of 3 bases from V and 9 bases from J, the junction contained 9 bases not matched to a gene. In nucleotides, the CDR3 is TGTGCCAGCAGCGCCTTGGGGACTAGCGTACGTGAGCAGTTCTTC. Its translation is CASSALGTSVREQFF.

This clonotype was seen at least ten times. This chain connects TRBV7-6 to TRBJ2-7; 9 positions match TRBD1. The CDR3 has 17 amino acids. V trimming: 5 bases; J trimming: 7 bases; junction bases outside the gene matches: 18. Germline CDR1 is SGHVS and CDR2 is FNYEAQ. The CDR3 DNA reads as TGTGCCAGCAGCCGAGATCTGGGGACAGGGTCCACCTGGGAGCAGTACTTC. Protein sequence: CASSRDLGTGSTWEQYF.

The J gene is TRBJ2-1, the V gene TRBV10-3; D is possibly TRBD2 (5 bases). The CDR3 loop spans 14 amino acids. CDR1 ENHRY and CDR2 SYGVKD come from the germline V gene. V was shortened by 7 bases and J by 2 bases, with 12 bases between the two germline ends. The CDR3 spells CAINPSQTYNEQFF. The CDR3 DNA reads TGTGCCATCAATCCTAGCCAAACCTACAATGAGCAGTTCTTC.

This clonotype was counted at least ten times. The chain joins TRBV10-3 to TRBJ2-3; TRBD2 is a possible D gene (6 bases). The germline V and J ends were trimmed by 6 bases and 0 bases, with 13 bases remaining between them. The CDR3 spans 15 residues. Germline V gives CDR1 ENHRY, CDR2 SYGVKD. CDR3 sequence: CAIRQGGTSTDTQYF. The DNA for the CDR3 is TGTGCCATCAGGCAGGGAGGTACTAGCACAGATACGCAGTATTTT.

This clonotype was seen many times. V and J are TRBV5-1 and TRBJ2-7; D unclear. Trimming left V 4 bases short and J 3 bases short, with 20 bases between. The CDR3 contains 16 residues. CDR1 SGHRS and CDR2 YFSETQ come from the germline V gene. The CDR3 sequence is CASSTGTAVDSYEQYF. CDR3 sequence (DNA): TGCGCCAGCAGCACCGGCACAGCCGTGGATAGCTACGAGCAGTACTTC.

The chain combines TRBV20-1 with TRBJ1-5; tentative D call: TRBD1 (6 bases). Germline values: CDR1 DFQATT, CDR2 SNEGSKA (reference sequence). CDR3 length: 15 amino acids. Trimming removed 2 bases from V and 2 bases from J, with 13 bases in between. The CDR3 region is CSARRGNNRNQPQHF. CDR3 sequence (DNA): TGCAGTGCTAGAAGGGGGAACAATCGCAATCAGCCCCAGCATTTT.

CDR3 bases: TGCAGTGCTAGCGGGAGGGCCATCCACGAGCAGTACTTC. Amino acids: CSASGRAIHEQYF. The genes are TRBV20-1 and TRBJ2-7; 8 positions agree with TRBD2. This CDR3 has 13 residues. Germline V gene lookup returns CDR1 DFQATT and CDR2 SNEGSKA (reference sequence). V shed 3 bases, J shed 5 bases, and the junction held 6 bases outside the gene matches.

This clonotype came up once. This chain links TRBV18 with TRBJ2-7; unclear D gene. From germline, CDR1 is KGHSH and CDR2 LQKENI. The CDR3 extends over 14 amino acids. Trimming removed 3 bases at V and 4 bases at J, with 13 bases between. This chain's CDR3 is CASSPKYPGYEQYF. The DNA of the CDR3 is TGTGCCAGCTCACCCAAGTACCCCGGGTACGAGCAGTACTTC.

The V and J genes are TRBV12-3 or TRBV12-4 and TRBJ1-5; D is ambiguous. V was cut by 3 bases and J by 1 base, with 10 bases left in between. CDR3 length equals 15 residues. CDR3 DNA: TGTGCCAGCAGTTTCGGGGTAGGCAGCAATCAGCCCCAGCATTTT. Translation gives CASSFGVGSNQPQHF.

This clonotype has just a few counts. Here the CDR3 DNA reads TGTGCCAGCAGCCCTTCGGCGGGAACTAGCGGGATCAAGGGAAACTACAATGAGCAGTTCTTC. Residues: CASSPSAGTSGIKGNYNEQFF. The chain joins TRBV11-1 to TRBJ2-1, with 10 bases identical to TRBD2. The CDR3 covers 21 residues. V lost 5 bases to trimming and J lost 3 bases; unmatched junction nucleotides: 22. CDR1 and CDR2 (germline): SGHAT, FQDESV (reference sequence).

The chain is built from TRBV10-2 and TRBJ1-1; D may be TRBD1 (5 bases). The CDR3 contains 16 residues. Per the germline V gene, CDR1 is WSHSY and CDR2 is SAAADI. V gave up 3 bases and J gave up 0 bases, with 14 bases separating them. The DNA for the CDR3 is TGCGCCAGCAGTGAAAGGGGTTTACCGATGAACACTGAAGCTTTCTTT. This encodes CASSERGLPMNTEAFF.